This T cell receptor beta chain was sequenced during a study of T cell repertoires in enteric fever (dated by TCRdb to 2016 to 2019). For the study in its entirety: The Salmonella-specific repertoire of circulating effector CD4+ T cells was reconstructed from volunteers who had been experimentally challenged with Salmonella Typhi or Paratyphi A. The researchers paired unbiased single-cell cloning with mass cytometry, and they also applied T cell receptor sequencing alongside live fluorescence barcoding. Tetramers loaded with CdtB(105-125) peptide variants (SP110Y, ST110H) were used to stain T cells, including ex vivo. Circulating effector CD4+ T cells responding to Salmonella infection were identified by mass cytometry. Paper-wide results and their limitations: The study pinpointed HlyE and CdtB as immunodominant T cell antigens specific to S. Typhi and S. Paratyphi A. Among the expanded clonotypes were cross-reactive responses to distantly related Salmonella serovars, as well as clones that recognized antigens found only in S. Typhi or S. Paratyphi A. The accumulation of T cells that did not cross-react between serovars appeared to be driven by single amino acid variations in CdtB and PhoN, the immunodominant proteins.

Germline trimming amounts to 0 bases on V and 8 bases on J, with 3 as the count of junction bases outside the gene matches. CDR1 and CDR2, per the germline V gene, are SGHRS and YFSETQ. Including the terminal cysteine and phenylalanine, the CDR3 comprises 15 residues. Of all the DNA, just the CDR3 is kept, 45 bases in frame from base 1. A note on this clonotype: What antigen it recognizes has not been identified. Within one base of it there is no much larger clone, and no base qualities were kept.

The instrument was an Illumina MiSeq. TCRdb cleaned the public reads at Q25 with fastp, built clones with MiXCR and kept in-frame beta chains. Every entry covers one CDR3 protein and lists the most common genes and DNA from its rows. The sample table holds about 1,500 distinct CDR3 sequences, of which 35% were seen once. The ten top clones hold 15% to 20% of the sample. This clonotype originated in a human donor with Salmonella enteric fever, either typhoid or paratyphoid (not recorded which). Input material: CCR7- CD38- CD4+ T cells from PBMCs. Here the chain combines TRBV5-1 and TRBJ2-1, and 12 junctional nucleotides match TRBD2. The sequenced DNA is TGCGCCAGCAGCTTGGGACTAGCGGGAGTTGATGAGCAGTTCTTC. Translated, this is CASSLGLAGVDEQFF.